The 11 T cell receptor beta chains reported below all come from one sample, sequenced in a study of CD8+ T cells in alopecia areata (dated by TCRdb to 2017 to 2018). Libraries were constructed by the immunoSEQ multiplex PCR assay. For TCR sequencing, RNA was extracted from every sample and reverse transcribed into cDNA to serve as template. TCRdb carries this immuneACCESS record with in-frame sequences only. Its versions omit some clonotypes, under half of them owing to an unresolved V gene in the studies checked, with the rest unexplained. For this sample the table gives more than 85,000 clones, of which 35% to 50% were detected only once. The ten largest clones take up 0.7% to 0.95% of the sample. Specimen: CD4+ T cells sorted from blood. All receptors come from a human donor with alopecia areata.

Only one count was recorded for this clone. The chain has TRBV5-1 and TRBJ1-6; D is ambiguous. This CDR3 has 12 amino acids. Trimming cost V 7 bases and J 5 bases, with 7 bases left between them. Per germline, CDR1 SGHRS and CDR2 YFSETQ. CDR3 protein: CASRRDNSPLHF. CDR3 coding DNA: TGCGCCAGCCGTCGGGATAATTCACCCCTCCACTTT.

The chain employs TRBV5-1 and TRBJ2-1, with D uncertain. Trimming stripped 0 bases from V and 10 bases from J, with 5 bases between. The germline V gene encodes CDR1 SGHRS and CDR2 YFSETQ. The length of the CDR3 is 11 residues. CDR3 sequence reads: CASSLGREQFF. In DNA form, the CDR3 reads TGCGCCAGCAGCTTGGGGCGGGAGCAGTTCTTC.

The CDR3: CASSPGQGNQPQHF. CDR3 nucleotides: TGTGCCAGCTCGCCAGGACAGGGGAATCAGCCCCAGCATTTT. The rearrangement joins TRBV28 to TRBJ1-5, with 9 bases lining up with TRBD1. The trim removed 8 bases at V and 4 bases at J, leaving 6 bases unmatched. In germline, CDR1 is MDHEN, CDR2 SYDVKM. This CDR3 is built from 14 residues.

This chain uses TRBV30 with TRBJ2-1; 14 bases map to TRBD2. The CDR3 covers 15 residues. Germline loops: CDR1 GTSNPN, CDR2 SVGIG (reference sequence). Trimming took 5 bases from V and 8 from J; bases not matched to a gene: 8. The CDR3 loop is CAWAHGTSGGHEQFF. As DNA, the CDR3 is TGTGCCTGGGCCCACGGGACTAGCGGGGGCCATGAGCAGTTCTTC.

The J gene is TRBJ2-3, the V gene TRBV29-1; either TRBD1 or TRBD2 may fit D (5 bases each). The germline CDR1 and CDR2 sequences are SQVTM and ANQGSEA. V lost 7 bases and J 1 base, leaving 15 bases between the germline ends. The CDR3 covers 14 residues. The CDR3 DNA follows: TGCAGCGCTGGGACGACTGAGGGCACAGATACGCAGTATTTT. This codes for CSAGTTEGTDTQYF.

This clone has a handful of counts. V is TRBV28 and J is TRBJ2-1, with TRBD2 as a possible D gene (8 bases). Germline-derived CDR1 and CDR2 are MDHEN and SYDVKM. The CDR3 totals 16 residues. Trimming removed 5 bases at V and 5 bases at J, with 19 bases between. CDR3 sequence (DNA): TGTGCCAGCAGTCCCTCCGCGGGGGGACAGAACAATGAGCAGTTCTTC. Its translation: CASSPSAGGQNNEQFF.

V gene TRBV29-1 combines with J gene TRBJ1-1; D is perhaps TRBD1 (5 bases). The CDR3 loop spans 13 amino acids. V was cut by 4 bases and J by 5 bases, with 14 bases left in between. The germline V gene has CDR1 SQVTM and CDR2 ANQGSEA. The CDR3 sequence is CSVVEGPGTEAFF. In DNA form, the CDR3 reads TGCAGCGTTGTTGAGGGACCGGGGACTGAAGCTTTCTTT.

The V gene is TRBV29-1, the J gene TRBJ2-1; no clear D. The germline gives CDR1 SQVTM, CDR2 ANQGSEA. V was cut by 5 bases and J by 4 bases, with 6 bases left in between. This CDR3 is built from 11 residues. CDR3 sequence reads: CSVRLYNEQFF. The CDR3 nucleotides read TGCAGCGTTAGGCTATACAATGAGCAGTTCTTC.

On this clone: Other DNA sequences in the sample encode the same CDR3. This sequence joins TRBV30 and TRBJ2-7; D not certain. The CDR3 has 11 residues. Trimming stripped 2 bases from V and 4 bases from J, with 6 bases between. Per germline, CDR1 GTSNPN and CDR2 SVGIG (reference sequence). CDR3 amino acids: CAWSRAYEQYF. The CDR3 bases are TGTGCCTGGAGTAGGGCTTACGAGCAGTACTTC.

This CDR3 is CASSYSGQTEKGYTF. The CDR3 DNA sequence: TGTGCCAGCAGTTACTCTGGACAGACGGAGAAAGGCTACACCTTC. This chain joins TRBV6-5 and TRBJ1-2; tentative D call: TRBD1 (6 bases). Germline CDR1 is MNHEY and CDR2 is SVGAGI. The CDR3 covers 15 residues. Trimming shortened V by 0 bases and J by 8 bases, and 16 bases separated the two germline ends.

The sample holds a few counts of this clone. The rearrangement uses TRBV30 and TRBJ2-1, with 9 bases aligning to TRBD1. V lost 4 bases to trimming and J lost 3 bases; unmatched junction nucleotides: 4. The CDR3 loop spans 14 amino acids. Germline V gene sequence: CDR1 GTSNPN, CDR2 SVGIG (reference sequence). For the CDR3, the DNA is TGTGCCTGGAAGGGACAGGGAGTCTACAATGAGCAGTTCTTC. Protein: CAWKGQGVYNEQFF.